The 32 T cell receptor beta chains given below trace back to one sample, sequenced in a study of brain T cells in children with intractable seizures. As for time point: blood from clinic visit 5 months post-surgery; TSC patient then seizure free. The data were produced by immunoSEQ multiplex PCR, yet TCRdb's version contains in-frame clones alone and is incomplete. The sample carries about 340,000 clones, over 90% recorded once. Sequenced here: peripheral blood, sampled around 5 months after surgery. The receptors come from a boy younger than two with tuberous sclerosis and intractable seizures.

This clone was recorded only once. At one end the junction does not follow the germline gene, possibly because of a read error. The CDR3 nucleotides read TGTGCTAGCAGCGCAGAGGACAGGGGAACAGATACGCAGTATTTT. Its translation: CASSAEDRGTDTQYF. The chain has TRBV7-7 and TRBJ2-3, with 9 bases matching TRBD1. The CDR3 length is 15 residues. Germline loops: CDR1 SSHAT, CDR2 FNYEAQ (reference sequence). Supplemented by reference TRBV7-7 and TRBJ2-3, the full variable domain reads GAGVSQSPRYKVTKRGQDVTLRCDPISSHATLYWYQQALGQGPEFLTYFNYEAQPDKSGLPSDRFSAERPEGSISTLTIQRTEQRDSAMYRCASSAEDRGTDTQYFGPGTRLTVL.

The genes are TRBV6-2 or TRBV6-3 and TRBJ2-7; weak D call: TRBD1 (6 bases). The CDR3 is 15 residues long. V was pared by 3 bases and J by 0 bases, with 12 bases between. Germline CDR1 is MNHEY and CDR2 is SVGEGT. The DNA for the CDR3 is TGTGCCAGCAGTTATAAGGCAGGGGCCTCCTACGAGCAGTACTTC. Translated, it gives CASSYKAGASYEQYF.

V and J are TRBV3-1 (or the pseudogene TRBV3-2) and TRBJ2-3, with 8 bases identical to TRBD1. Unmatched junction bases numbered 9, after V lost 8 bases and J lost 2 bases. This CDR3 has 15 residues. CDR1 and CDR2 from the germline V gene are LGHDT and YNNKEL (reference sequence). In DNA, the CDR3 is TGTGCCAGCGGTAAACAGGGGGGACTCACAGATACGCAGTATTTT. Translation gives CASGKQGGLTDTQYF.

This clone was seen a few times. The chain recombines TRBV30 with TRBJ1-5; D is uncertain. This CDR3 is built from 15 residues. Trimming took off 1 base at V and 7 bases at J, with 17 bases between the two ends. In germline, CDR1 is GTSNPN, CDR2 SVGIG (reference sequence). The CDR3 coding sequence is TGTGCCTGGAGTGAGACCCCAGGAAATTTGCAGCCCCAGCATTTT. Its translation is CAWSETPGNLQPQHF. The complete variable domain, with remaining parts taken from reference TRBV30 and TRBJ1-5, reads SQTIHQWPATLVQPVGSPLSLECTVEGTSNPNLYWYRQAAGRGLQLLFYSVGIGQISSEVPQNLSASRPQDRQFILSSKKLLLSDSGFYLCAWSETPGNLQPQHFGDGTRLSIL.

V is TRBV5-1 and J is TRBJ1-4; D gene ambiguous. V was pared by 0 bases and J by 5 bases, with 5 bases between. The germline V gene encodes CDR1 SGHRS and CDR2 YFSETQ. The CDR3 length is 13 residues. CDR3 DNA sequence: TGCGCCAGCAGCTTGGCCCGAAATGAAAAACTGTTTTTT. Its protein is CASSLARNEKLFF.

About this clone: The same CDR3 also results from other DNA sequences found in this sample. This chain's CDR3 is CASSLKGSYEQYF. CDR3 sequence (DNA): TGTGCCAGCAGTTTAAAGGGATCCTACGAGCAGTACTTC. The chain has TRBV12-3 or TRBV12-4 and TRBJ2-7; no definite D call. V lost 2 bases and J 1 base, leaving 6 bases between the germline ends. The length of the CDR3 is 13 residues.

The chain is built from TRBV29-1 and TRBJ2-2; TRBD1 is a possible D gene (5 bases). In germline, CDR1 is SQVTM, CDR2 ANQGSEA. Trimming cost V 4 bases and J 6 bases, with 12 bases left between them. The length of the CDR3 is 13 residues. CDR3 bases: TGCAGCGTTGGCCAGGGTGGGGCCGGGGAGCTGTTTTTT. Protein: CSVGQGGAGELFF.

V and J are TRBV25-1 and TRBJ2-7; D gene ambiguous. V lost 6 bases and J 13 bases, leaving 16 bases between the germline ends. The CDR3 runs to 11 residues. The germline V gene has CDR1 MGHDK and CDR2 SYGVNS. The CDR3 DNA reads as TGTGCCAGCAGCCCCTCCTACCCCCTATACTTC. Translating it yields CASSPSYPLYF.

This chain links TRBV9 with TRBJ1-5; D remains ambiguous. The CDR3 has 14 residues. Germline assignment: CDR1 SGDLS and CDR2 YYNGEE. V lost 3 bases and J 3 bases, leaving 10 bases between the germline ends. CDR3 sequence reads: CASSAGNLNQPQHF. In nucleotides, the CDR3 is TGTGCCAGCAGCGCCGGGAACCTCAATCAGCCCCAGCATTTT. The full variable domain, its missing parts supplied by reference TRBV9 and TRBJ1-5, is DSGVTQTPKHLITATGQRVTLRCSPRSGDLSVYWYQQSLDQGLQFLIQYYNGEERAKGNILERFSAQQFPDLHSELNLSSLELGDSALYFCASSAGNLNQPQHFGDGTRLSIL.

This sequence joins TRBV24-1 and TRBJ2-2; D possibly corresponds to TRBD1 (5 bases). The CDR3 consists of 16 residues. Germline V gene lookup returns CDR1 KGHDR and CDR2 SFDVKD. Between the trimmed V and J ends, which lost 6 bases and 2 bases, there was a span of 15 bases. The CDR3 bases are TGTGCCACCAGTATCCCTGGGGCCCTTAACACCGGGGAGCTGTTTTTT. Translated: CATSIPGALNTGELFF.

The CDR3, as DNA: TGTGCCAGTAGTGTCGGGACAGGGGGATACGAGCAGTACTTC. Its protein is CASSVGTGGYEQYF. The rearrangement joins TRBV19 to TRBJ2-7; 11 bases match TRBD1. J was trimmed by 4 bases and V by 5 bases; bases with no gene match: 4. The CDR3 loop spans 14 amino acids. Germline CDR1 and CDR2: LNHDA and SQIVND (reference sequence).

The chain is built from TRBV6-5 and TRBJ2-2, with a possible D match to TRBD1 (6 bases). CDR3 length equals 16 residues. Trimming took off 2 bases at V and 1 base at J, with 11 bases between the two ends. CDR1 and CDR2 from the germline V gene are MNHEY and SVGAGI. CDR3 residues: CASSYESDRNTGELFF. For the CDR3, the DNA is TGTGCCAGCAGTTACGAATCGGACAGGAACACCGGGGAGCTGTTTTTT.

This clone appeared once. The rearrangement uses TRBV6-6 and TRBJ1-3, with a weak D call TRBD1 (6 bases). Germline V gene lookup returns CDR1 MNHNY and CDR2 SVGAGI (reference sequence). The CDR3 runs to 15 residues. Trimming pared 2 bases from V and 2 bases from J, leaving 10 bases between. CDR3 bases: TGTGCCAGCAGTTACGAAGGGGGAACTGGAAACACCATATATTTT. Protein sequence: CASSYEGGTGNTIYF.

The chain recombines TRBV30 with TRBJ2-2; 8 nucleotides agree with TRBD2. Trimming took 1 base from V and 0 from J; bases not matched to a gene: 13. Germline V gene sequence: CDR1 GTSNPN, CDR2 SVGIG (reference sequence). The CDR3 runs to 19 residues. The CDR3 DNA reads as TGTGCCTGGAGTGAGTGGGGAGTGGTAGCGGGGCCGAACACCGGGGAGCTGTTTTTT. Encoded protein: CAWSEWGVVAGPNTGELFF.

J is TRBJ1-1 and V is TRBV10-3; D may be TRBD1 (6 bases). Germline loops: CDR1 ENHRY, CDR2 SYGVKD. The CDR3 is made up of 14 amino acids. V dropped 6 bases and J dropped 5 bases, with 16 bases sitting between them. The CDR3 DNA sequence: TGTGCCATCAGAAAACAGGGAGGTGTGACTGAAGCTTTCTTT. Amino acids: CAIRKQGGVTEAFF.

The chain carries TRBV7-9 and TRBJ2-1; 8 bases are shared with TRBD1. V shed 4 bases and J 8 bases; nucleotides not matched to a gene: 7. Germline assignment: CDR1 SEHNR and CDR2 FQNEAQ (reference sequence). The CDR3 runs 14 residues. CDR3 amino acids: CASSSMTGAHEQFF. The CDR3 DNA reads as TGTGCCAGCAGCTCAATGACAGGGGCCCATGAGCAGTTCTTC. Full variable domain (rest looked up from reference TRBV7-9 and TRBJ2-1): DTGVSQNPRHKITKRGQNVTFRCDPISEHNRLYWYRQTLGQGPEFLTYFQNEAQLEKSRLLSDRFSAERPKGSFSTLEIQRTEQGDSAMYLCASSSMTGAHEQFFGPGTRLTVL.

The V call is TRBV5-4, the J call TRBJ1-1, with D possibly matching TRBD1 (5 bases). Per the germline V gene, CDR1 is SGHNT and CDR2 is YYREEE (reference sequence). This CDR3 has 15 amino acids. V was clipped by 5 bases and J by 0 bases, with 14 bases between them. The DNA for the CDR3 is TGTGCCAGCAGGTCTGGGACGGACATGAACACTGAAGCTTTCTTT. Protein product: CASRSGTDMNTEAFF.

The V and J genes are TRBV27 and TRBJ1-4, with D perhaps matching TRBD1 (5 bases). V lost 2 bases and J 2 bases, leaving 6 bases between the germline ends. This CDR3 comprises 14 residues. In germline, CDR1 is MNHEY, CDR2 SMNVEV (reference sequence). CDR3 DNA: TGTGCCAGCAGTTTAGGGGGGACTAATGAAAAACTGTTTTTT. Its protein product is CASSLGGTNEKLFF. The full variable domain, rest sourced from reference TRBV27 and TRBJ1-4, is EAQVTQNPRYLITVTGKKLTVTCSQNMNHEYMSWYRQDPGLGLRQIYYSMNVEVTDKGDVPEGYKVSRKEKRNFPLILESPSPNQTSLYFCASSLGGTNEKLFFGSGTQLSVL.

This chain connects TRBV11-1 to TRBJ2-3; 7 nucleotides align to TRBD2. The CDR3 runs to 14 residues. Germline CDR1 and CDR2: SGHAT and FQDESV (reference sequence). V lost 3 bases to trimming and J lost 8 bases; unmatched junction nucleotides: 8. The CDR3 protein is CASSFSGKLGTQYF. CDR3 sequence (DNA): TGTGCCAGCAGCTTCAGCGGGAAGTTAGGTACGCAGTATTTT.

This chain uses TRBV6-2 or TRBV6-3 with TRBJ2-3; 7 bases are a match to TRBD2. With V trimmed by 6 bases and J by 1 base, 13 bases remained unmatched. From germline, CDR1 is MNHEY and CDR2 SVGEGT. CDR3 size: 17 residues. The CDR3 sequence is CASSPQTSLWGTDTQYF. Written as DNA, the CDR3 is TGTGCCAGCAGCCCCCAGACTAGCCTTTGGGGCACAGATACGCAGTATTTT.

The chain carries TRBV4-2 and TRBJ1-2, with D tentatively TRBD1 (5 bases). CDR3 size: 16 residues. Trimming cost V 0 bases and J 7 bases, with 18 bases left between them. Germline lookup yields CDR1 LGHNA and CDR2 YNFKEQ. In nucleotides, the CDR3 is TGTGCCAGCAGCCAAGAGGGACGAAATGGTGTTGGTGGCTACACCTTC. Its protein is CASSQEGRNGVGGYTF.

The chain has TRBV19 and TRBJ1-5; TRBD1 might be the D (5 bases). V lost 5 bases, J lost 1 base, and 15 bases lay in between. CDR1 is LNHDA, CDR2 SQIVND, per germline (reference sequence). This CDR3 has 16 residues. This CDR3 is CASSPRLGGSNQPQHF. CDR3 bases: TGTGCCAGTAGTCCCCGCCTTGGGGGGAGCAATCAGCCCCAGCATTTT.

The V and J genes are TRBV29-1 and TRBJ2-3, with TRBD2 matching over 14 bases. V lost 5 bases to trimming and J lost 2 bases; unmatched junction nucleotides: 9. The CDR3 runs 17 residues. Germline V gene sequence: CDR1 SQVTM, CDR2 ANQGSEA. For the CDR3, the DNA is TGCAGCGTTACGACTAGCGGGAGGGCTTTTTCCACAGATACGCAGTATTTT. Residues: CSVTTSGRAFSTDTQYF.

The J gene is TRBJ1-5, the V gene TRBV6-5, with TRBD1 as a possible D gene (6 bases). Looked up from germline, CDR1 is MNHEY and CDR2 is SVGAGI. V lost 6 bases and J 4 bases, leaving 7 bases between the germline ends. This CDR3 comprises 12 residues. The CDR3 here is CASSQGNQPQHF. The CDR3 DNA reads TGTGCCAGCAGCCAGGGGAATCAGCCCCAGCATTTT.

The chain joins TRBV30 to TRBJ1-5, with 8 bases lining up with TRBD1. CDR1 and CDR2 from the germline V gene are GTSNPN and SVGIG (reference sequence). Germline trimming cut 4 bases from V and 5 bases from J; bases unmatched to any gene: 4. The CDR3 consists of 13 residues. As DNA, the CDR3 is TGTGCCTGGAACTTCAGGGGGCATCAGCCCCAGCATTTT. This encodes CAWNFRGHQPQHF.

The chain combines TRBV2 with TRBJ2-7; unclear D gene. V lost 5 bases and J lost 7, with 15 bases in between. Germline-derived CDR1 and CDR2 are SNHLY and FYNNEI. CDR3 length: 13 residues. The CDR3 sequence: CASSIPDGQEQYF. The CDR3 DNA reads TGTGCCAGCAGTATACCGGACGGTCAAGAGCAGTACTTC.

The V gene is TRBV5-1, the J gene TRBJ2-3; TRBD1 might be the D (7 bases). This CDR3 region has 17 residues. Germline loops: CDR1 SGHRS, CDR2 YFSETQ. The V end lost 6 bases, the J end lost 2 bases, and 22 bases lay between the germline ends. The CDR3 DNA reads TGCGCCAGCACCCCTCACAGGGGACTGCTTTACACAGATACGCAGTATTTT. It encodes CASTPHRGLLYTDTQYF.

The chain employs TRBV2 and TRBJ2-1; TRBD1 might be the D (5 bases). Germline loops: CDR1 SNHLY, CDR2 FYNNEI. CDR3 length: 15 residues. Trimming took 4 bases from V and 10 from J, leaving 20 bases between them. The DNA of the CDR3 is TGTGCCAGCAGTGCCGGCAGGGTAAAGTATGGGGAGCAGTTCTTC. Translated, it gives CASSAGRVKYGEQFF.

The CDR3 bases are TGTGCCAGCAGCCCAGGTATTCTAGCGGGGGCCCGCACAGATACGCAGTATTTT. Protein product: CASSPGILAGARTDTQYF. J is TRBJ2-3 and V is TRBV13, with 10 positions matching TRBD2. CDR3 length equals 18 residues. J lost 1 base, V lost 5 bases, and 12 bases had no gene match. The germline gives CDR1 PRHDT, CDR2 FYEKMQ (reference sequence). Full variable domain (missing parts from reference TRBV13 and TRBJ2-3): AAGVIQSPRHLIKEKRETATLKCYPIPRHDTVYWYQQGPGQDPQFLISFYEKMQSDKGSIPDRFSAQQFSDYHSELNMSSLELGDSALYFCASSPGILAGARTDTQYFGPGTRLTVL.

This chain links TRBV4-1 with TRBJ2-1; D might be TRBD2 (5 bases). The ends were cut back, 1 base at V and 10 bases at J, with 14 bases in the middle. This CDR3 region has 14 residues. Germline assignment: CDR1 MGHRA and CDR2 YSYEKL. In DNA form, the CDR3 reads TGCGCCAGCAGCCAAGTCGGACTCCTCGGAGAGCAGTTCTTC. The encoded protein is CASSQVGLLGEQFF.

The chain uses TRBV20-1 and TRBJ1-3; no clear D gene. Germline CDR1 reads DFQATT; CDR2 reads SNEGSKA (reference sequence). This CDR3 has 11 residues. The V end lost 5 bases, the J end lost 4 bases, and 6 bases lay between the germline ends. CDR3 nucleotide sequence: TGCAGTGCTGGCAGGGGAAACACCATATATTTT. Translated, it gives CSAGRGNTIYF.

This sequence joins TRBV5-1 and TRBJ1-2; perhaps TRBD1 as D (5 bases). Germline values: CDR1 SGHRS, CDR2 YFSETQ. This CDR3 has 14 amino acids. V was pared by 4 bases and J by 3 bases, with 13 bases between. The CDR3 region is CASSPAGGDYGYTF. CDR3 DNA sequence: TGCGCCAGCAGCCCCGCGGGGGGAGACTATGGCTACACCTTC.